Sequencing of this T cell receptor beta chain was carried out in a study of T cell responses to AZD1222 COVID-19 vaccine. Pooling was applied to second doses at about 4 or about 12 weeks. General study results and limits: The breadth and depth of Spike-specific TCRs increased once two AZD1222 doses had been given. Baseline seropositives among AZD1222 recipients totaled only five to seven.

V lost 5 bases, J lost 8 bases, and 12 bases lay in between. The CDR3 is made up of 13 amino acids. Per germline, CDR1 MGHRA and CDR2 YSYEKL. Clones were read by immunoSEQ multiplex PCR, and TCRdb kept only the in-frame ones, dropping some. This sample carries fewer than 180,000 clones, around 90% of them seen once, and the ten largest clones take about 3.3%. Turning to this clone: The antigen remains unidentified.

The chain carries TRBV4-1 and TRBJ1-4; D gene unclear. This TCR was recovered from an adult who received the AZD1222 COVID-19 vaccine. The starting material was peripheral blood, obtained 28 days after the second AZD1222 dose. The CDR3 is CASSSLWQEKLFF. Here the CDR3 DNA reads TGCGCCAGCAGCTCCTTGTGGCAGGAAAAACTGTTTTTT.